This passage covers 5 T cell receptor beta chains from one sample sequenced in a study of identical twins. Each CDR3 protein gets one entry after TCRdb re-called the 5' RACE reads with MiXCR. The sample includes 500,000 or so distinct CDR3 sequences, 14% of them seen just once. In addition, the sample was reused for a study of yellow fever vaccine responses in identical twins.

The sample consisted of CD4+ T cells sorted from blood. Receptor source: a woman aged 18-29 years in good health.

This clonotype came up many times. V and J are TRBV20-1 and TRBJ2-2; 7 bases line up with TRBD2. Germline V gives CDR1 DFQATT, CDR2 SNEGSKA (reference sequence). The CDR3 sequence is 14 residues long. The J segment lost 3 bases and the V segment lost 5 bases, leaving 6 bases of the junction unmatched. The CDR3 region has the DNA TGCAGTGCTGGGAGCGGGGCCTACACCGGGGAGCTGTTTTTT. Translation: CSAGSGAYTGELFF.

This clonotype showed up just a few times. The CDR3 nucleotides read TGTGCCAGCAGCCTCGGGACAACGTACCAAGAGACCCAGTACTTC. Protein product: CASSLGTTYQETQYF. This chain joins TRBV5-4 and TRBJ2-5; TRBD1 might be the D (6 bases). The CDR3 is made up of 15 amino acids. Germline V CDR1 and CDR2: SGHNT, YYREEE (reference sequence). Trimming stripped 4 bases from V and 0 bases from J, with 13 bases between.

The CDR3 is CATSRGPNIQYF. The DNA for the CDR3 is TGTGCCACCAGCAGAGGCCCTAACATTCAGTACTTC. The genes are TRBV15 and TRBJ2-4; no clear D gene. Germline V gene sequence: CDR1 LNHNV, CDR2 YYDKDF (reference sequence). The CDR3 covers 12 residues. The V end was cut by 1 base, the J end by 7 bases, with 5 bases between.

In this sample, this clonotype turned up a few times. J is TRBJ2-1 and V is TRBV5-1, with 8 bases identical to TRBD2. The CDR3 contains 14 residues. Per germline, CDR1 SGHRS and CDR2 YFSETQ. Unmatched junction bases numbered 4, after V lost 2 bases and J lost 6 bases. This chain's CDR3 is CASSFSGLGNEQFF. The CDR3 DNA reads TGCGCCAGCAGCTTCTCGGGACTAGGCAATGAGCAGTTCTTC.

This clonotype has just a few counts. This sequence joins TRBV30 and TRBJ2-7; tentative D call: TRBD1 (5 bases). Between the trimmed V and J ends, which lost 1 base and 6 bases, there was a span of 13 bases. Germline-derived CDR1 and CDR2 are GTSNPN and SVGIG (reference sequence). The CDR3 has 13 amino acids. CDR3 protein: CAWSGRALGEQYF. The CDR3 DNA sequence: TGTGCCTGGAGTGGCAGGGCCTTGGGCGAGCAGTACTTC.